Each of the 4 T cell receptor beta chains below was sequenced from the same sample in a study of cytomegalovirus exposure and HLA in healthy donors. PCR was performed using 60 Vbeta and 13 Jbeta primers. Sequencing used immunoSEQ multiplex PCR; TCRdb keeps in-frame clones, though not all of them. Here the sample spans about 87,000 clones, approximately 75% being singletons. The specimen was PBMCs. The receptors were gathered from a woman in her 40s in good health and CMV-seronegative.

This clone was detected once. The genes are TRBV15 and TRBJ2-5; the match to TRBD2 covers 11 bases. The CDR3 spans 17 residues. V was clipped by 0 bases and J by 6 bases; unmatched bases: 9. From germline, CDR1 is LNHNV and CDR2 YYDKDF (reference sequence). The CDR3 region has the DNA TGTGCCACCAGCAGAGATAAGGGTCTAGCGGGGGGCCAGACCCAGTACTTC. Translating it yields CATSRDKGLAGGQTQYF.

The rearrangement uses TRBV4-1 and TRBJ1-1, with D hard to call. In germline, CDR1 is MGHRA, CDR2 YSYEKL. V lost 4 bases, J lost 3 bases, and 15 bases lay in between. CDR3 length: 15 residues. CDR3 bases: TGCGCCAGCAGCCGAGGTTCTGGAGGTGACACTGAAGCTTTCTTT. Translating it yields CASSRGSGGDTEAFF.

This clone was observed a handful of times. An end of the junction does not agree with germline; a read error may underlie this. V usage is TRBV6-1 and J usage is TRBJ1-2; 7 positions match TRBD1. The CDR3 sequence is 14 residues long. Germline-derived CDR1 and CDR2 are MNHNS and SASEGT. As DNA, the CDR3 is TGTGCCAGCAGTGAAGTAGAGGGGGCTTCTGGCTACCCCTTC. Translated: CASSEVEGASGYPF.

This sequence joins TRBV6-1 and TRBJ1-5, with 7 nucleotides matching TRBD1. The trim removed 2 bases at V and 5 bases at J, leaving 9 bases unmatched. The length of the CDR3 is 16 residues. Germline V lookup: CDR1 MNHNS, CDR2 SASEGT. The CDR3 reads CASSERGGTADQPQHF. The CDR3 nucleotides read TGTGCCAGCAGTGAAAGAGGTGGGACAGCGGATCAGCCCCAGCATTTT.